This T cell receptor beta chain was identified during a study of T cells after yellow fever vaccination. Study-wide results and caveats: The study re-detected most primary-vaccination clones after the booster (96% CD4, 88% CD8).

Universal primer sites and UMIs were introduced during 5'RACE template-switching synthesis of TCR cDNA. TCRdb reprocessed the 5' RACE reads with MiXCR, giving one entry per CDR3 protein. Of 200,000 to 300,000 distinct CDR3 sequences listed, approximately 12% were seen once; the top ten hold 0.5% to 0.6%. This clonotype was observed a few times. What it binds is unknown. V gave up 1 base and J gave up 9 bases; unmatched junction bases: 11. The CDR3 is 15 residues long. Germline lookup yields CDR1 DFQATT and CDR2 SNEGSKA (reference sequence). This specimen consisted of CD4+ T cells sorted from PBMCs, obtained 45 days after the yellow fever booster vaccination. The chain couples TRBV20-1 to TRBJ2-1, with 8 bases fitting TRBD2. The receptor's source is a man younger than 45 who received the YFV17D yellow fever vaccine. The CDR3 spells CSARAATSGDTEQFF. The CDR3 bases are TGCAGTGCTAGAGCTGCTACTAGCGGTGATACTGAGCAGTTCTTC.